Each of the 6 T cell receptor beta chains below was sequenced from the same sample in a study of long-term antiretroviral therapy in people with HIV. immunoSEQ v3.0 was run at survey level. Some clones are missing from TCRdb's copy, which holds only in-frame ones; the method was immunoSEQ multiplex PCR. Found here are 32,000 or so clones, 85% of them singletons; the top ten hold 3.5% to 5%. The specimen was unsorted PBMCs, collected about 3.4 years after starting antiretroviral therapy. The receptors originated from a man between 18 and 35 years old with HIV.

V usage is TRBV4-1 and J usage is TRBJ2-1; 9 bases agree with TRBD1. The CDR3 is made up of 17 amino acids. V shed 6 bases, J shed 0 bases, and the junction held 9 bases outside the gene matches. Germline loops: CDR1 MGHRA, CDR2 YSYEKL. The CDR3 DNA follows: TGCGCCAGCAGAAAGACAGGGGGGCCCAGCTCCTACAATGAGCAGTTCTTC. The encoded protein is CASRKTGGPSSYNEQFF.

The chain combines TRBV5-4 with TRBJ1-2; 7 nucleotides align to TRBD1. V gave up 4 bases and J gave up 6 bases; unmatched junction bases: 9. Germline V gene data show CDR1 as SGHNT and CDR2 as YYREEE (reference sequence). The CDR3 is 14 amino acids. The CDR3 loop is CASSPIGTADGYTF. The CDR3 DNA is TGTGCCAGCAGCCCAATCGGGACAGCTGATGGCTACACCTTC.

The chain joins TRBV2 to TRBJ1-2; D not certain. The ends were cut back, 7 bases at V and 7 bases at J, with 25 bases in the middle. The V gene's germline CDR1 is SNHLY and CDR2 FYNNEI. This CDR3 comprises 16 residues. The CDR3 here is CASTRLVGQLPVGYTF. The CDR3 coding sequence is TGTGCCAGCACCCGTCTGGTTGGTCAGTTACCTGTTGGCTACACCTTC.

J is TRBJ1-1 and V is TRBV27; D unresolved. This CDR3 has 13 amino acids. Trimming took off 0 bases at V and 5 bases at J, with 7 bases between the two ends. Germline lookup yields CDR1 MNHEY and CDR2 SMNVEV (reference sequence). CDR3 nucleotide sequence: TGTGCCAGCAGTTTATCAGCGGCGACTGAAGCTTTCTTT. Translating gives CASSLSAATEAFF.

V usage is TRBV2 and J usage is TRBJ1-2; D remains ambiguous. With 7 bases removed from V and 4 bases from J, the gap between germline ends came to 13 bases. The germline CDR1 and CDR2 sequences are SNHLY and FYNNEI. The CDR3 length is 13 residues. CDR3 DNA sequence: TGTGCCAGCACACTGGAGGTTATCTATGGCTACACCTTC. Its protein product is CASTLEVIYGYTF.

The chain links TRBV5-5 to TRBJ2-2; D uncertain. Trimming took 1 base from V and 1 from J, leaving 8 bases between them. Germline V gene lookup returns CDR1 SGHKS and CDR2 YYEKEE (reference sequence). The CDR3 loop spans 15 amino acids. CDR3 bases: TGTGCCAGCAGCTTGTGGGCAGAGAACACCGGGGAGCTGTTTTTT. Its protein product is CASSLWAENTGELFF.